The clone carrying this TCR beta chain was counted a few times. The antigen remains unidentified. For TCRbeta, the library was prepared with unique molecular identifiers. TCRdb analysed the PCR reads with MiXCR anew, one entry per CDR3 protein. Of fewer than 350,000 distinct CDR3 sequences detected, nearly 8% appear once; the ten largest clones hold 9.1%. The source of the sample is a study of T-cell reconstitution after alpha-beta-depleted transplantation in children. Whole-study findings and limits: At the one-year point after transplant, T-cell counts and TCRbeta diversity were found to come mostly from T cells that had been newly produced.

This sequence was found in a female patient aged 2-15 years who had a stem cell transplant for Fanconi anemia, so the T cells may come from the graft donor. Sequences were derived from peripheral blood, sampled 360 days after TCRalphabeta/CD19-depleted stem cell transplant.

The CDR3 DNA reads as TGTGCCAGCAGCCAAGATTGGGCCTTTGCTAGCGGGACGTACAATGAGCAGTTCTTC. Translated, it gives CASSQDWAFASGTYNEQFF. V usage is TRBV14 and J usage is TRBJ2-1; 9 bases agree with TRBD2. The CDR3 totals 19 residues. Germline loops: CDR1 SGHDN, CDR2 FVKESK. The V gene end was trimmed by 0 bases and the J gene end by 4 bases; junction bases not matched to a gene: 13.